This T cell receptor (beta chain) came from a study of T cells after yellow fever vaccination. General observations from the study: Detected again after the booster were most primary-vaccination clones, at approximately 96% CD4 and 80% to 90% CD8.

This clonotype was observed a few times. What it binds is unknown. They built TCR cDNA with 5'RACE template switching, a step that put in a universal primer site and UMIs. TCRdb analysed the 5' RACE reads with MiXCR anew, one entry per CDR3 protein. This table holds about 170,000 distinct CDR3 sequences, 9.5% to 12% found once. This receptor was obtained from a man between 18 and 29 years old who received the YFV17D yellow fever vaccine. The sample consisted of CD8+ T cells sorted from PBMCs, taken 15 days after the yellow fever booster vaccination.

The CDR3 DNA is TGTGCCAGCAGCCCTGGGACTAGCGGGGGAATTGAGACCCAGTACTTC. This gives the protein CASSPGTSGGIETQYF. The V call is TRBV9, the J call TRBJ2-5; 14 positions agree with TRBD2. Germline CDR1 is SGDLS and CDR2 is YYNGEE. This CDR3 region has 16 residues. V gave up 4 bases and J gave up 5 bases; unmatched junction bases: 7.